The clone carrying this TCR beta chain was recorded once. The antigen remains undetermined. These data originate in a study of shared clonotypes between healthy human individuals. Study-wide findings and caveats: Researchers sampled only blood; tissue repertoires likely differ.

V gave up 7 bases and J gave up 2 bases, with 12 bases separating them. The CDR3 totals 14 residues. Looked up from germline, CDR1 is MGHDK and CDR2 is SYGVNS. Those who donated, Caucasian adults without exception, all lived in Nashville, Tennessee. Using immunoSEQ multiplex PCR, the repertoire was profiled, and TCRdb retains in-frame clones only, with some absent. The data contain more than 550,000 clones, roughly two thirds of them singletons. The receptor was isolated from a woman aged 25 to 45 in good health. The chain uses TRBV25-1 and TRBJ1-5; the D is unclear. Sequencing was performed on memory CD4+ T cells sorted from blood. The subset: CD45RA-negative fraction. CDR3 sequence reads: CASNGESGNQPQHF. The DNA for the CDR3 is TGTGCCAGCAATGGCGAGAGTGGCAATCAGCCCCAGCATTTT. The variable domain in full, completed from reference TRBV25-1 and TRBJ1-5, reads EADIYQTPRYLVIGTGKKITLECSQTMGHDKMYWYQQDPGMELHLIHYSYGVNSTEKGDLSSESTVSRIRTEHFPLTLESARPSHTSQYLCASNGESGNQPQHFGDGTRLSIL.